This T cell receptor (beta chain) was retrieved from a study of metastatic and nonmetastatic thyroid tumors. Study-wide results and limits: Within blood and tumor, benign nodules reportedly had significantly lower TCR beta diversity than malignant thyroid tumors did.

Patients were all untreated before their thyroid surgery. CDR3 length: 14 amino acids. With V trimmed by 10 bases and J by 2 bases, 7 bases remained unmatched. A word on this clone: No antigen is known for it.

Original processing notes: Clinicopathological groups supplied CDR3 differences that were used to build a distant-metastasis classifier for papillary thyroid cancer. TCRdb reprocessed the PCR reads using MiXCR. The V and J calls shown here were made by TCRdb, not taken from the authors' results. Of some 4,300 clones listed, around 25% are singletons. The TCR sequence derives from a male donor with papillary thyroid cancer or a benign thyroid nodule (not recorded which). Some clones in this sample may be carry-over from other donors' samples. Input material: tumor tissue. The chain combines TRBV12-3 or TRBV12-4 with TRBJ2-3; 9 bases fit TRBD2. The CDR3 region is CAMWAGGPTDTQYF. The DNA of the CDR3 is TGTGCCATGTGGGCGGGAGGGCCCACAGATACGCAGTATTTT.